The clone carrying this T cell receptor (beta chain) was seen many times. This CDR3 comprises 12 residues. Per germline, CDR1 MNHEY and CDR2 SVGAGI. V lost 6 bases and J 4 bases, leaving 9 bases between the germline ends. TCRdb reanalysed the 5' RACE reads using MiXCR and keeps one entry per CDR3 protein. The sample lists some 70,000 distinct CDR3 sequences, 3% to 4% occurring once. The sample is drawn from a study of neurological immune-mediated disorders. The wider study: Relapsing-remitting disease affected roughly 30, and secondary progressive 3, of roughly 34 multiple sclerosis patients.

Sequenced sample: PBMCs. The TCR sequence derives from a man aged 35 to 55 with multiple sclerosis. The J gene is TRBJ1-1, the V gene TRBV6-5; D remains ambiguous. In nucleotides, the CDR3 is TGTGCCAGCAGCGACGTGGGCACTGAAGCTTTCTTT. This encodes CASSDVGTEAFF.